Included here is one T cell receptor (beta chain) sequence, with context. This clonotype came up a few times. No antigen is known for it. No base quality information exists; no much larger clone differs at one position. TCR cDNA was synthesized by 5'RACE template switching, which introduced a universal primer site and unique molecular identifiers. Priming for cDNA synthesis came from both the TCR alpha and TCR beta constant segments. Library amplification involved two PCR steps, and the second step added sample barcodes and sequencing adapters. Sequencing of libraries was done on Illumina HiSeq 2500 (2x100 bp) or NovaSeq (2x150 bp). Concerning the study's data processing: MIGEC was used to demultiplex reads and collapse the reads into UMI consensus sequences, and MiXCR was used for V(D)J alignment. Clonotypes responding to the vaccine were identified with edgeR on replicate PBMC samples, with the criteria of FDR below 0.01 and a log2 fold change above 5 up to day 15. CD4 or CD8 identity was assigned to each bulk clonotype according to whether the clonotype was present at higher abundance in the sequenced CD4 repertoire or the sequenced CD8 repertoire. Starting from the raw public reads, TCRdb applied fastp trimming at Q25, assembled clones with MiXCR and retained in-frame beta chains. Rows with a matching CDR3 protein are joined into one entry that keeps the most common DNA and genes. These V and J calls derive from TCRdb rather than the authors' analysis. The sample data list 550,000 to 750,000 distinct CDR3 sequences, and roughly 13% of these were observed just once. 11% to 15% of the sample goes to the ten largest clones.

This sample is part of a study of T cells after yellow fever vaccination (dated by TCRdb to about 2019). For the study in its entirety: The SMART-Seq v4 Ultra Low Input RNA kit was used to prepare libraries from fractions with low cell numbers. Bulk TCR alpha and beta repertoires were sequenced longitudinally to track T-cell clones before and after primary and booster YFV17D yellow fever vaccination. Two healthy male donors, one aged 18 to 30 and one aged 30 to 40 years, made up the cohort. Blood was collected at multiple timepoints before and after primary and secondary immunization, and bulk PBMC replicates and cell subsets were isolated.

The germline V gene sets CDR1 to SGHRS and CDR2 to YFSETQ. Trimming takes 1 base from V and 3 bases from J, and the germline ends sit 14 bases apart. Its CDR3 holds 15 amino acids, cysteine through phenylalanine. CDR3 DNA is the only sequence kept; it has 45 bases, read in frame from the first base. Explained via the paper, the treatment or condition label denotes: live attenuated yellow fever vaccine strain. At each blood-draw timepoint, two biological replicates of bulk PBMCs were collected. PBMCs were isolated from peripheral blood using a standard Ficoll-Paque protocol. TriZol was used to extract RNA from bulk PBMCs, CD4 and CD8 fractions, and dextramer-positive and dextramer-negative fractions. On the study overall, not on this receptor specifically: After the booster, most of the clones that had expanded following primary vaccination were detected again (roughly 97% of CD4 and around nine tenths of CD8), which suggests that memory was broadly maintained. A small fraction of clonotypes appeared in both the CD4 and CD8 compartments, likely as a result of convergent recombination. Compared with the primary T-cell response, the secondary T-cell response was faster but weaker, reaching its peak on day 5 rather than on day 15. Computational filtering was needed because FACS-sorted repertoires could contain abundant contaminating clonotypes from the bulk population. Because the study included only a couple of donors, the extent to which the findings can be generalized is limited.

This specimen consisted of PBMCs, obtained on the day of the yellow fever booster vaccination. The origin of this receptor is a man under 40 who received the YFV17D yellow fever vaccine. The rearranged chain carries TRBV5-1 and TRBJ2-7; the D gene identity is not certain. The nucleotide sequence reads as follows: TGCGCCAGCAGCTTGTACGTAGATACCTTCTACGAGCAGTACTTC. Translated, it reads CASSLYVDTFYEQYF.